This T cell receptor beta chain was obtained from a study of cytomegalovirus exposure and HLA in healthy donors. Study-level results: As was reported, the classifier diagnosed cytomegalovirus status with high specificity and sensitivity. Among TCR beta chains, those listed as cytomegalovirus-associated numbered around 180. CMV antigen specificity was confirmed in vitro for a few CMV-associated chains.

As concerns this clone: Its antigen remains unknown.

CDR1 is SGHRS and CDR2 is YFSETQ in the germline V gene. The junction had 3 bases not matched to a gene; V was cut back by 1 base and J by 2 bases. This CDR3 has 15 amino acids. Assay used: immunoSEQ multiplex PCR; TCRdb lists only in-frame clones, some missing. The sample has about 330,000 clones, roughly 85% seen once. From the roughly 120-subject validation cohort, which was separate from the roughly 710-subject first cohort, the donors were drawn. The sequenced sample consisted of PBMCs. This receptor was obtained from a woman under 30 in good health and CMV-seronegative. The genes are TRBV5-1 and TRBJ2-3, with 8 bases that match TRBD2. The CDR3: CASSLTSGYTDTQYF. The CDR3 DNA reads TGCGCCAGCAGCTTGACTAGCGGATACACAGATACGCAGTATTTT.